Listed here are 22 T cell receptor beta chains from one sample, sequenced in a study of T cell changes during pregnancy in multiple sclerosis. Profiled with immunoSEQ multiplex PCR; TCRdb holds only in-frame clones, not every one. The repertoire holds 38,000 or so clones, with about 95% as singletons. Sequencing was performed on CD4+ T cells from peripheral blood mononuclear cells, taken in the second trimester of pregnancy. The receptors were sampled from a female donor with multiple sclerosis, enrolled in a pregnancy study.

The chain uses TRBV19 and TRBJ2-7, with 10 positions matching TRBD2. The CDR3 covers 17 residues. J lost 7 bases, V lost 1 base, and 13 bases had no gene match. CDR1 and CDR2 from the germline V gene are LNHDA and SQIVND (reference sequence). The CDR3 DNA reads TGTGCCAGTAGTATAGGACTAGCGGGTTCGGGACGGCGGGAGCAGTACTTC. Translating gives CASSIGLAGSGRREQYF.

The CDR3, as DNA: TGTGCCAGCAGCCTTGACGCGGGGTTCTACGAGCAGTACTTC. It translates to CASSLDAGFYEQYF. This chain links TRBV7-9 with TRBJ2-7; a weak D match, TRBD2 (6 bases). CDR3 length: 14 amino acids. V dropped 5 bases and J dropped 3 bases, with 14 bases sitting between them. Germline values: CDR1 SEHNR, CDR2 FQNEAQ (reference sequence).

This clone was counted a single time. The chain couples TRBV29-1 to TRBJ2-1; 12 bases map to TRBD1. Trimming at V came to 6 bases and at J to 4 bases, leaving 4 bases not matched to a gene. The CDR3 spans 14 residues. The germline V gene has CDR1 SQVTM and CDR2 ANQGSEA. CDR3 nucleotides: TGCAGCGTACGGGACAGGGGGCTGTACAATGAGCAGTTCTTC. This codes for CSVRDRGLYNEQFF.

The gene calls are TRBV30 and TRBJ2-1, with D unresolved. Trimming removed 5 bases from V and 8 bases from J, with 7 bases in between. The CDR3 is 10 residues long. CDR1 is GTSNPN and CDR2 is SVGIG in the germline V gene (reference sequence). CDR3 in amino acids: CAWGAYEQFF. Written as DNA, the CDR3 is TGTGCCTGGGGTGCCTATGAGCAGTTCTTC. Full variable domain (missing parts from reference TRBV30 and TRBJ2-1): SQTIHQWPATLVQPVGSPLSLECTVEGTSNPNLYWYRQAAGRGLQLLFYSVGIGQISSEVPQNLSASRPQDRQFILSSKKLLLSDSGFYLCAWGAYEQFFGPGTRLTVL.

V and J are TRBV6-1 and TRBJ1-3; 11 bases agree with TRBD1. Germline lookup yields CDR1 MNHNS and CDR2 SASEGT. The CDR3 has 17 amino acids. J was trimmed by 1 base and V by 3 bases; bases with no gene match: 5. CDR3 amino acids: CASSELDRGLSGNTIYF. The DNA for the CDR3 is TGTGCCAGCAGTGAGTTGGACAGGGGGCTGTCTGGAAACACCATATATTTT.

The chain is built from TRBV19 and TRBJ2-5, with 8 bases identical to TRBD2. The germline V gene has CDR1 LNHDA and CDR2 SQIVND (reference sequence). V lost 0 bases, J lost 7 bases, and 13 bases stayed unmatched. CDR3 length: 17 amino acids. The CDR3 DNA sequence: TGTGCCAGTAGTATAGAGTTGGGGAGCGGGAGAGCGGGGACCCAGTACTTC. It codes for CASSIELGSGRAGTQYF.

The genes are TRBV27 and TRBJ1-4, with unresolved D. The V gene's germline CDR1 is MNHEY and CDR2 SMNVEV (reference sequence). This CDR3 is 16 amino acids long. The V end was cut by 6 bases, the J end by 5 bases, with 19 bases between. The CDR3 sequence is CASRGLQAQRNEKLFF. CDR3 sequence (DNA): TGTGCCAGCAGAGGACTGCAGGCTCAACGGAATGAAAAACTGTTTTTT.

The chain uses TRBV2 and TRBJ2-3, with D possibly being TRBD1 (5 bases). V was trimmed by 8 bases and J by 0 bases, leaving 9 bases between them. The CDR3 runs to 13 residues. From germline, CDR1 is SNHLY and CDR2 FYNNEI. CDR3 residues: CASPNRSTDTQYF. CDR3 bases: TGTGCCAGCCCAAACAGGAGCACAGATACGCAGTATTTT.

The chain is built from TRBV7-2 and TRBJ2-7; TRBD1 matches at 9 bases. In germline, CDR1 is SGHTA, CDR2 FQGNSA. The CDR3 sequence is 14 residues long. Trimming at V came to 9 bases and at J to 5 bases, leaving 11 bases not matched to a gene. The CDR3 region has the DNA TGTGCCAGTTCCACCGGGACAGGGTCCCACGAGCAGTACTTC. Its protein product is CASSTGTGSHEQYF. Combining the CDR3 with reference TRBV7-2 and TRBJ2-7 gives the whole variable domain GAGVSQSPSNKVTEKGKDVELRCDPISGHTALYWYRQSLGQGLEFLIYFQGNSAPDKSGLPSDRFSAERTGGSVSTLTIQRTQQEDSAVYLCASSTGTGSHEQYFGPGTRLTVT.

V is TRBV2 and J is TRBJ2-7, with a possible D match to TRBD1 (5 bases). The germline V gene has CDR1 SNHLY and CDR2 FYNNEI. The V end lost 5 bases, the J end lost 2 bases, and 13 bases lay between the germline ends. This CDR3 has 14 residues. The CDR3, as DNA: TGTGCCAGCAGTAAACGACAGTTGACCTACGAGCAGTACTTC. Translation: CASSKRQLTYEQYF.

The chain is built from TRBV27 and TRBJ1-1; 8 bases agree with TRBD1. The J segment lost 1 base and the V segment lost 5 bases, leaving 3 bases of the junction unmatched. Germline V gives CDR1 MNHEY, CDR2 SMNVEV (reference sequence). The CDR3 length is 14 residues. The CDR3 sequence is CASSPDRGNTEAFF. CDR3 in DNA: TGTGCCAGCAGTCCCGACAGGGGGAACACTGAAGCTTTCTTT.

This sequence joins TRBV7-9 and TRBJ2-7; TRBD2 agrees at 9 bases. Trimming took 4 bases from V and 3 from J; bases not matched to a gene: 7. CDR1 is SEHNR and CDR2 is FQNEAQ in the germline V gene (reference sequence). This CDR3 has 15 amino acids. Here the CDR3 reads CASSSSGRFGYEQYF. The CDR3 DNA reads TGTGCCAGCAGCTCAAGCGGGAGGTTCGGCTACGAGCAGTACTTC.

The chain recombines TRBV4-1 with TRBJ2-3; 8 bases match TRBD1. The V and J ends lost 1 base and 2 bases, in that order; junction bases with no gene match: 5. Germline V gene data show CDR1 as MGHRA and CDR2 as YSYEKL. This CDR3 contains 16 residues. The CDR3 sequence is CASSQVPRGHTDTQYF. The CDR3 DNA reads as TGCGCCAGCAGCCAAGTCCCCAGGGGGCACACAGATACGCAGTATTTT.

V gene TRBV5-1 combines with J gene TRBJ1-1; D is uncertain. V was pared by 3 bases and J by 0 bases, with 18 bases between. Germline CDR1 reads SGHRS; CDR2 reads YFSETQ. The CDR3 contains 17 residues. The CDR3 loop is CASSSNLKQQMNTEAFF. The CDR3, as DNA: TGCGCCAGCAGCTCCAACCTTAAACAGCAAATGAACACTGAAGCTTTCTTT.

The chain combines TRBV30 with TRBJ2-5; TRBD1 aligns across 10 bases. This CDR3 is 15 amino acids long. Trimming at V came to 3 bases and at J to 5 bases, leaving 9 bases not matched to a gene. Germline loops: CDR1 GTSNPN, CDR2 SVGIG (reference sequence). This CDR3 reads CAWSRQGAGGETQYF. CDR3 DNA sequence: TGTGCCTGGAGCAGACAGGGGGCTGGTGGGGAGACCCAGTACTTC.

V usage is TRBV5-1 and J usage is TRBJ2-2; maybe TRBD2 (5 bases). The length of the CDR3 is 15 residues. The V and J ends lost 0 bases and 2 bases respectively, with 8 bases between them. Germline V gives CDR1 SGHRS, CDR2 YFSETQ. The CDR3 is CASSLGLINTGELFF. The DNA for the CDR3 is TGCGCCAGCAGCTTGGGACTAATCAACACCGGGGAGCTGTTTTTT.

The chain employs TRBV28 and TRBJ2-4; D might be TRBD1 (5 bases). Trimming cost V 7 bases and J 8 bases, with 21 bases left between them. Per germline, CDR1 MDHEN and CDR2 SYDVKM. This CDR3 has 15 amino acids. The CDR3 loop is CASISNAGPRDIQYF. The DNA for the CDR3 is TGTGCCAGCATTTCGAACGCAGGGCCGAGAGACATTCAGTACTTC.

In this sample, this clone turned up a few times. CDR3 in amino acids: CATGDGYTF. In DNA form, the CDR3 reads TGTGCCACGGGAGACGGCTACACCTTC. The J gene is TRBJ1-2, the V gene TRBV28; D is unresolved. This CDR3 has 9 residues. The V end was cut by 10 bases, the J end by 8 bases, with 8 bases between. Germline V gene data show CDR1 as MDHEN and CDR2 as SYDVKM.

The V and J genes are TRBV7-9 and TRBJ2-7; TRBD2 aligns across 9 bases. J gave up 9 bases and V 5 bases, and 8 bases lay outside the gene matches. Germline values: CDR1 SEHNR, CDR2 FQNEAQ (reference sequence). CDR3 length equals 13 residues. The CDR3 sequence is CASSPLAGYLQYF. CDR3 DNA: TGTGCCAGCAGCCCTCTAGCGGGATATCTGCAGTACTTC.

This clone showed up just once. The chain recombines TRBV5-1 with TRBJ2-2, with no clear D. This CDR3 contains 15 residues. Germline-derived CDR1 and CDR2 are SGHRS and YFSETQ. The V and J ends lost 0 bases and 0 bases respectively, with 6 bases between them. The DNA for the CDR3 is TGCGCCAGCAGCTTGGGACTGCCGAACACCGGGGAGCTGTTTTTT. It encodes CASSLGLPNTGELFF.

V is TRBV19 and J is TRBJ2-2; D unresolved. Germline V gene lookup returns CDR1 LNHDA and CDR2 SQIVND (reference sequence). V lost 6 bases, J lost 11 bases, and 22 bases lay in between. The CDR3 runs to 15 residues. The CDR3 sequence: CASSPEVASENELFF. DNA for the CDR3: TGTGCCAGTAGCCCCGAGGTCGCTTCGGAGAACGAGCTGTTTTTT.

The chain joins TRBV5-5 to TRBJ1-2; TRBD1 agrees at 7 bases. Unmatched junction bases numbered 7, after V lost 2 bases and J lost 0 bases. The CDR3 contains 16 residues. CDR1 SGHKS and CDR2 YYEKEE come from the germline V gene (reference sequence). CDR3 region: CASSFETGTANYGYTF. CDR3 sequence (DNA): TGTGCCAGCAGCTTTGAAACCGGGACAGCTAACTATGGCTACACCTTC.